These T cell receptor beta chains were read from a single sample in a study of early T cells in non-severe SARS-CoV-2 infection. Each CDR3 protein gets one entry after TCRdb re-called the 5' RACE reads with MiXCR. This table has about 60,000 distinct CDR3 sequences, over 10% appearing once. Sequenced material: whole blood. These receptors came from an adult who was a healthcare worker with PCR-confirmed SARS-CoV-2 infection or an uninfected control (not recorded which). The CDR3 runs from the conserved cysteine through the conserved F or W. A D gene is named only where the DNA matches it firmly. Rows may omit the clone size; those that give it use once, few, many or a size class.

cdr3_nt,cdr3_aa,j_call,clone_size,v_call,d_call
TGCAGCGTTGAAGAGGCGGAGTCCGGTAGACCCTACGAGCAGTACTTC,CSVEEAESGRPYEQYF,TRBJ2-7,many,TRBV29-1,NA
TGTGCCAGCAGGGGATTCGAGGGCCAGCCCCAGCATTTT,CASRGFEGQPQHF,TRBJ1-5,many,TRBV6-2/TRBV6-3,NA
TGTGCCAGCAGCATCTATCGAGCCCCGGGGACGAATGAGCAGTTCTTC,CASSIYRAPGTNEQFF,TRBJ2-1,NA,TRBV5-6,NA
TGTGCCAGCAGCTCCGGGACAGGCCCCGAAAAACTGTTTTTT,CASSSGTGPEKLFF,TRBJ1-4,many,TRBV7-6,TRBD1
TGTGCCAGCAGCCTAGCGATACTAGCCAAAAACATTCAGTACTTC,CASSLAILAKNIQYF,TRBJ2-4,few,TRBV28,NA
TGCAGTGTGGATCGGGCGGGAGCCAGCACAGATACGCAGTATTTT,CSVDRAGASTDTQYF,TRBJ2-3,NA,TRBV20-1,TRBD2
TGTGCCAGCAGCCAAAGGGGGGAGACCCAGTACTTC,CASSQRGETQYF,TRBJ2-5,NA,TRBV6-5,NA
TGTGCCAGCAGTTCCCAGACAGGGAGGAACACCGGGGAGCTGTTTTTT,CASSSQTGRNTGELFF,TRBJ2-2,NA,TRBV6-8,TRBD1
TGTGCCAGCAGCCGTGGACAGGACCAGCCCCAGCATTTT,CASSRGQDQPQHF,TRBJ1-5,NA,TRBV5-6,TRBD1
TGTGCCAGCAGTTCCTCAGCTGGGGAGCAGTTCTTC,CASSSSAGEQFF,TRBJ2-1,NA,TRBV12-3/TRBV12-4,NA
TGTGCCAGCAGTTCTCCCCAGGGGGGCGAAAAACTGTTTTTT,CASSSPQGGEKLFF,TRBJ1-4,NA,TRBV28,TRBD1
TGCAGCGTTGCGTCGCCAGATACGCAGTATTTT,CSVASPDTQYF,TRBJ2-3,few,TRBV29-1,NA
TGTGCCAGCAGCTCTCGACTAGAAGCTGCAGATACGCAGTATTTT,CASSSRLEAADTQYF,TRBJ2-3,NA,TRBV7-9,NA
TGTGCCAGCAGTGCCCAAGAGACCCAGTACTTC,CASSAQETQYF,TRBJ2-5,many,TRBV27,NA
TGTGCCAGCAGTTTAGGGACACAGGGTAGTGAAGCTTTCTTT,CASSLGTQGSEAFF,TRBJ1-1,few,TRBV12-3/TRBV12-4,NA
TGTGCCAGCAGTTACGCGGACAGGGCGTCAGGTGGCTACACCTTC,CASSYADRASGGYTF,TRBJ1-2,many,TRBV6-5,TRBD1
TGTGCCAGCAGCCTAGGAGGAGGGACCGGAGATACGCAGTATTTT,CASSLGGGTGDTQYF,TRBJ2-3,medium-sized,TRBV11-2,NA
TGTGCCAGCTCACCTCGGACAGGGGGAGAGACAGATACGCAGTATTTT,CASSPRTGGETDTQYF,TRBJ2-3,few,TRBV18,TRBD1
TGCAGCGCCTCGGACGGGGCTGGGGCCAACGTCCTGACTTTC,CSASDGAGANVLTF,TRBJ2-6,NA,TRBV29-1,NA
TGTGCCAGCAGCTTAATGGAAAATTCACCCCTCCACTTT,CASSLMENSPLHF,TRBJ1-6,many,TRBV7-2,NA
TGTGCCAGCAGCCCTCGAACAGGGGGCAATTCACCCCTCCACTTT,CASSPRTGGNSPLHF,TRBJ1-6,NA,TRBV7-9,TRBD1
TGTGCCAGCAGTACTTGGGGACTAGGGCTCAATGAGCAGTTCTTC,CASSTWGLGLNEQFF,TRBJ2-1,many,TRBV6-2/TRBV6-3,TRBD2
TGTGCCAGCAGCTTATCAGATACGCAGTATTTT,CASSLSDTQYF,TRBJ2-3,many,TRBV7-9,NA
TGTGCCAGCAGCGAGCTAGGGACTAGCGGGTTCAATGAGCAGTTCTTC,CASSELGTSGFNEQFF,TRBJ2-1,NA,TRBV3-1,TRBD2
TGCAGTGCTACTCGTCCAGGGCCTTCCTACGAGCAGTACTTC,CSATRPGPSYEQYF,TRBJ2-7,many,TRBV20-1,NA
TGTGCCAGCAGGACAGGGGGGTCCTACGAGCAGTACTTC,CASRTGGSYEQYF,TRBJ2-7,NA,TRBV2,TRBD1
TGCGCCAGCAGCCCGACAGGGGGCCAAGAGACCCAGTACTTC,CASSPTGGQETQYF,TRBJ2-5,many,TRBV4-3,TRBD1
TGCGCCAGCAGCCAAGGACATGGGGCCAACGTCCTGACTTTC,CASSQGHGANVLTF,TRBJ2-6,many,TRBV4-1,NA
TGTGCCAGCAGCTTCACCGGGACAGTGGACTTC,CASSFTGTVDF,TRBJ2-5,NA,TRBV5-6,TRBD1
TGTGCCAGCAGTTACTTCCGGACGTCCAATGAGCAGTTCTTC,CASSYFRTSNEQFF,TRBJ2-1,few,TRBV6-2/TRBV6-3,NA
TGTGCTAGTGGTGACAGACCGGGGGGGCGGAGCACCGGGGAGCTGTTTTTT,CASGDRPGGRSTGELFF,TRBJ2-2,few,TRBV12-5,TRBD2
TGTGCCAGCAGTTACTCGAGGGGCGTAGAAGCACCCCTCCACTTT,CASSYSRGVEAPLHF,TRBJ1-6,many,TRBV6-5,NA
TGCAGCGCCATCCCCGGGACTAATGAAAAACTGTTTTTT,CSAIPGTNEKLFF,TRBJ1-4,few,TRBV29-1,NA
TGTGCCAGCAGTTCTAGCGGGAGTCGAGACAATGAGCAGTTCTTC,CASSSSGSRDNEQFF,TRBJ2-1,NA,TRBV2,TRBD2
TGTGCCAGCAGCTTTGGAAGCGGGATGCAAGATACGCAGTATTTT,CASSFGSGMQDTQYF,TRBJ2-3,few,TRBV11-2,TRBD2
TGTGCCAGCAGCTTATTGTGGGATCCCCGGTACGAGCAGTACTTC,CASSLLWDPRYEQYF,TRBJ2-7,NA,TRBV7-2,NA
TGTGCCAGCAGCCAAGATCGGGAGGCCGGGGGCGAAAAACTGTTTTTT,CASSQDREAGGEKLFF,TRBJ1-4,NA,TRBV14,NA
TGTGCCAGCAGCTTAGGTCTAGCGCAAGAGACCCAGTACTTC,CASSLGLAQETQYF,TRBJ2-5,NA,TRBV11-2,NA
TGCGCCAGCAGTAACCGGGGCCAAAATCAGCCCCAGCATTTT,CASSNRGQNQPQHF,TRBJ1-5,many,TRBV10-2,NA
TGTGCCAGCAGCTTAGCGGGGACCCGGAGCGGGCCAGATACGCAGTATTTT,CASSLAGTRSGPDTQYF,TRBJ2-3,few,TRBV7-2,NA
TGCAGTGCTAGCGGGGGGGTCGGCGAGACCCAGTACTTC,CSASGGVGETQYF,TRBJ2-5,NA,TRBV20-1,TRBD2
TGTGCCAGCAGCCTAGCTCCTGGAGACTATGGCTACACCTTC,CASSLAPGDYGYTF,TRBJ1-2,few,TRBV9,NA
TGTGCCAGTAGTACCCTCGGACAAGGGCACGACGAGCAGTACTTC,CASSTLGQGHDEQYF,TRBJ2-7,NA,TRBV19,NA
TGCAGCGTAGCGACAGGGTACAACACAGATACGCAGTATTTT,CSVATGYNTDTQYF,TRBJ2-3,many,TRBV29-1,TRBD1
TGCAGCGTGGACAGTAACTACAATGAGCAGTTCTTC,CSVDSNYNEQFF,TRBJ2-1,many,TRBV29-1,NA
TGTGCCACCAGCAGATTGGATATTGAAGGGGGGATCCGGTTCTTC,CATSRLDIEGGIRFF,TRBJ2-1,many,TRBV15,NA
TGCAGTGCTAGAGATCCGCGCGGCCTAACCGATACGCAGTATTTT,CSARDPRGLTDTQYF,TRBJ2-3,NA,TRBV20-1,NA
TGTGCCAGCAGTGAACCCACCGGGGCGGCATTTAATGAAAAACTGTTTTTT,CASSEPTGAAFNEKLFF,TRBJ1-4,NA,TRBV25-1,NA
TGCGCCAGCAGCCCCGGGACAGGGAATAATGAAAAACTGTTTTTT,CASSPGTGNNEKLFF,TRBJ1-4,few,TRBV5-1,TRBD1
TGTGCCAGCTCCGAGCGGGCCAACACAGATACGCAGTATTTT,CASSERANTDTQYF,TRBJ2-3,few,TRBV18,NA
TGTGCCAGCAGCTCTACTCCTGGGCAGCCCCAGCATTTT,CASSSTPGQPQHF,TRBJ1-5,NA,TRBV7-3,NA
TGTGCCAGCAGCCCGGGGGACAGGGCTGGGGCTTTCTTT,CASSPGDRAGAFF,TRBJ1-1,few,TRBV7-3,TRBD1
TGTGCCAGCAGCTTAGGAGGGGGCCCCTACGAGCAGTACTTC,CASSLGGGPYEQYF,TRBJ2-7,many,TRBV7-2,TRBD1
TGTGCCAGCAGCTTAGCTCTAGCGGGAGTCACCGGGGAGCTGTTTTTT,CASSLALAGVTGELFF,TRBJ2-2,many,TRBV7-6,TRBD2
TGTGCCAGCAGAGAGACAGGGCCTCTCCAAGAGACCCAGTACTTC,CASRETGPLQETQYF,TRBJ2-5,few,TRBV7-9,TRBD1
TGTGCCAGCAGTTCACCGGGGAGCGGCTCCTACAATGAGCAGTTCTTC,CASSSPGSGSYNEQFF,TRBJ2-1,few,TRBV28,NA
TGTGCCAGCAGTCCACAAAGCATGAACACTGAAGCTTTCTTT,CASSPQSMNTEAFF,TRBJ1-1,many,TRBV6-5,NA
TGCAGCGTTGTAGTACAGGGGGCCTACACCTTC,CSVVVQGAYTF,TRBJ1-2,few,TRBV29-1,TRBD1
TGTGCCAGCTCACCGTCCGGGAGTCGTGAGCAGTTCTTC,CASSPSGSREQFF,TRBJ2-1,few,TRBV18,NA